This T cell receptor beta chain originates from a study of shared clonotypes between healthy human individuals. This CDR3 region has 15 residues. The germline CDR1 and CDR2 sequences are MNHNY and SVGAGI (reference sequence). Trimming took 1 base from V and 5 from J; bases not matched to a gene: 3. Assay: immunoSEQ multiplex PCR; the TCRdb copy retains only in-frame clones and omits some. Seen here are around 450,000 clones, about four fifths observed once, and the top ten hold over 10%. The sample was PBMCs. The chain uses TRBV6-6 and TRBJ2-1, with TRBD2 matching over 9 bases. This TCR came from a woman between 35 and 50 years old in good health. Some clones in this sample may be carry-over from other donors' samples. CDR3 DNA sequence: TGTGCCAGCAGTTACTGGACTAGCGCCAACAATGAGCAGTTCTTC. This sequence encodes CASSYWTSANNEQFF.